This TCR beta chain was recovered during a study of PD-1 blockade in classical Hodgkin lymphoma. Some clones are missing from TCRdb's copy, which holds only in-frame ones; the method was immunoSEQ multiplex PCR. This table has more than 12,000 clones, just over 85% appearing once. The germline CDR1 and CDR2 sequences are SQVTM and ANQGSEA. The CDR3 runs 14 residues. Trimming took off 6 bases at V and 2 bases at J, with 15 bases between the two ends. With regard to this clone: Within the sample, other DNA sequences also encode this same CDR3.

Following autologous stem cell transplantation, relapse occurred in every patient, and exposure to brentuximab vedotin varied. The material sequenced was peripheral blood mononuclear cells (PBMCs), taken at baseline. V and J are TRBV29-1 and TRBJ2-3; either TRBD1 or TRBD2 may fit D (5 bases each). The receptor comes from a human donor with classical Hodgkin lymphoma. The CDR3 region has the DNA TGCAGCGTCGAGGGGCAAGGGTACACAGATACGCAGTATTTT. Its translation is CSVEGQGYTDTQYF.